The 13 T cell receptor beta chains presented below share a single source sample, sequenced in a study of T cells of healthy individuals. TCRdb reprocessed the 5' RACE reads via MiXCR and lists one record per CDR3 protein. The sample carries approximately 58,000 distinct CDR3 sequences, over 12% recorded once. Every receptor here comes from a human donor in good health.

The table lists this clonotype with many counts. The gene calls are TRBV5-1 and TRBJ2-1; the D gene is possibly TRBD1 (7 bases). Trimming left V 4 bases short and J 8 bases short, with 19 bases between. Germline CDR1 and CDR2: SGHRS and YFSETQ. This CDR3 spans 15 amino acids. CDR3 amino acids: CASSPRQGPGDEQFF. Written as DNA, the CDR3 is TGCGCCAGCAGCCCAAGACAGGGTCCGGGAGATGAGCAGTTCTTC.

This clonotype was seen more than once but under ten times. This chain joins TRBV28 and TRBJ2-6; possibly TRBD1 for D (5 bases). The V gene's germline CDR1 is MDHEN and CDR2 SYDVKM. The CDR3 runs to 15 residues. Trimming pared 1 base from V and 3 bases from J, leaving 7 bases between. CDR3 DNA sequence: TGTGCCAGCAGTTTATCAGGGAATGGGGCCAACGTCCTGACTTTC. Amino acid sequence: CASSLSGNGANVLTF.

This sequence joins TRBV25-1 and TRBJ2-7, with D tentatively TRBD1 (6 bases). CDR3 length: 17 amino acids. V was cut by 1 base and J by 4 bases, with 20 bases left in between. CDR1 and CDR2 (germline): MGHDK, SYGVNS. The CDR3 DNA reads TGTGCCAGCAGTGAATTCTACTTGGCAGGGGATTTGTACGAGCAGTACTTC. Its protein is CASSEFYLAGDLYEQYF.

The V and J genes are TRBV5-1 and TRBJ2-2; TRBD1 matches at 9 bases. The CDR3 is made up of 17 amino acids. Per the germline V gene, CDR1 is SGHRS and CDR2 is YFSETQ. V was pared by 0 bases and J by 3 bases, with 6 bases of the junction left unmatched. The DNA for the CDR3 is TGCGCCAGCAGCTTGGAAGTCAGGACAGGGGACACCGGGGAGCTGTTTTTT. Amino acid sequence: CASSLEVRTGDTGELFF. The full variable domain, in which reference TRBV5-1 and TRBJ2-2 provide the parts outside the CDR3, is KAGVTQTPRYLIKTRGQQVTLSCSPISGHRSVSWYQQTPGQGLQFLFEYFSETQRNKGNFPGRFSGRQFSNSRSEMNVSTLELGDSALYLCASSLEVRTGDTGELFFGEGSRLTVL.

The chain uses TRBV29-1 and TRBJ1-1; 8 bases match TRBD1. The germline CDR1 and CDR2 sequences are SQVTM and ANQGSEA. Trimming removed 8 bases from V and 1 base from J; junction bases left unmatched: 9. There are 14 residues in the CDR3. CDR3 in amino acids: CSPDTRGPNTEAFF. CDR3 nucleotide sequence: TGCAGCCCCGATACCAGGGGGCCGAACACTGAAGCTTTCTTT.

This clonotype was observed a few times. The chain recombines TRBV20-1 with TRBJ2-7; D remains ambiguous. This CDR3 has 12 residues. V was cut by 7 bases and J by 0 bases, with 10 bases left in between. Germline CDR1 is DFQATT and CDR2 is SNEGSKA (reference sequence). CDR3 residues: CSGGENSYEQYF. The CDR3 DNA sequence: TGCAGTGGTGGGGAAAACTCCTACGAGCAGTACTTC.

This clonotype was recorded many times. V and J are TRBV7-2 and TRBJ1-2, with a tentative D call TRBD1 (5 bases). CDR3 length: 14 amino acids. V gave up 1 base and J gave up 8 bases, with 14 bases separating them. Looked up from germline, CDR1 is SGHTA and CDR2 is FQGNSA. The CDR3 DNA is TGTGCCAGCAGCTTAGGTGGGGCCAACCAAGGCTACACCTTC. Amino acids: CASSLGGANQGYTF.

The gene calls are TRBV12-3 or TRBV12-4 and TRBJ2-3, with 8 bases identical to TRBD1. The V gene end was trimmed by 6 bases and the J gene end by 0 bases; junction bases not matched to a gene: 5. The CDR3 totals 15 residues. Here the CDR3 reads CASRGTGFSTDTQYF. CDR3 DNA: TGTGCCAGCAGGGGGACAGGATTTAGCACAGATACGCAGTATTTT.

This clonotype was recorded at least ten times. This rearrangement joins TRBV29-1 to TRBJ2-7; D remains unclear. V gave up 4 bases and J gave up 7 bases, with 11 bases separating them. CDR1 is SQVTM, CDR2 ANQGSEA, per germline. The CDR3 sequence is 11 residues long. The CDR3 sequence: CSVVKNGEQYF. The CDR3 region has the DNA TGCAGCGTTGTGAAAAACGGGGAGCAGTACTTC.

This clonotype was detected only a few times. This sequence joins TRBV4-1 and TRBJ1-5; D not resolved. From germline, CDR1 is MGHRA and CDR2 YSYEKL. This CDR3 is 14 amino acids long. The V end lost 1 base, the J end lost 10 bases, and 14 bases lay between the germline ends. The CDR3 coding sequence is TGCGCCAGCAGCCAAGGAATCGATGGGCCCCCCCAGCATTTT. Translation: CASSQGIDGPPQHF.

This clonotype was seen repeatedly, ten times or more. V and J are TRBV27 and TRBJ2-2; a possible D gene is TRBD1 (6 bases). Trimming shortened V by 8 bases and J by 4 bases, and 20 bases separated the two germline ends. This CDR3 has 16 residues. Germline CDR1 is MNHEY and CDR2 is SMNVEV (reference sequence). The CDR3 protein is CASPPDRIDSTGELFF. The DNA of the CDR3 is TGTGCCAGCCCACCCGACAGGATAGATAGCACCGGGGAGCTGTTTTTT.

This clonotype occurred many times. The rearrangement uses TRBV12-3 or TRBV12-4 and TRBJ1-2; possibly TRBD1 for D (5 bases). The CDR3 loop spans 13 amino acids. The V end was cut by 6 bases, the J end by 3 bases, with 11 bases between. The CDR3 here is CASRGTGDYGYTF. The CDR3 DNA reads TGTGCCAGCAGGGGCACAGGTGACTATGGCTACACCTTC.

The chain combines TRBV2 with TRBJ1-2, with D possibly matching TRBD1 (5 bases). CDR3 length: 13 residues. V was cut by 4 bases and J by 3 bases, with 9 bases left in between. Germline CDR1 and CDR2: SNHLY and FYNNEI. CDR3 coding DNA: TGTGCCAGCAGTGGAGGGGAGGACTATGGCTACACCTTC. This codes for CASSGGEDYGYTF.